This T cell receptor beta chain appears in the sequencing data of a study of blood T cell repertoires in COVID-19. Study as a whole: T cells, B-cell-depleted T cells, or PBMCs provided the cDNA or gDNA that served as material.

Per the authors' pipeline: Using reference gene primer amplification, nucleated cell counts were estimated. Measured with immunoSEQ multiplex PCR; TCRdb has only the in-frame clones, and not every one. The D gene and trimming were derived from the DNA, and the V and J assignments and clone size from that table. This table has about 250,000 clones, about 80% appearing once. The V and J ends lost 1 base and 7 bases, in that order; junction bases with no gene match: 9. Per the germline V gene, CDR1 is SGHTA and CDR2 is FQGNSA. This CDR3 has 17 residues. The origin of this receptor is a middle-aged man with active or convalescent COVID-19. The source material was peripheral blood. The chain uses TRBV7-2 and TRBJ1-6; 8 nucleotides agree with TRBD1. In DNA, the CDR3 is TGTGCCAGCAGCTTAGTTGTGACAGGGGTTTCCAATTCACCCCTCCACTTT. Translating gives CASSLVVTGVSNSPLHF.